This entry is about one T cell receptor beta chain. Deletions cut 2 bases from V and 1 base from J, with 5 bases between. The germline V gene has CDR1 MNHNS and CDR2 SASEGT. The CDR3 is made up of 13 amino acids. The sample originates from a study of shared clonotypes between healthy human individuals. Positively selected for CCR7, the CD45RO-negative cells used as naive CD8 cells excluded terminally differentiated effector memory CD45RA+ cells. TCRdb's table, derived via immunoSEQ multiplex PCR, lists solely in-frame clones and lacks some. The data contain roughly 2 million clones, around 96% of them singletons.

This TCR was sampled from a man between 18 and 35 years old in good health. J is TRBJ1-1 and V is TRBV6-1; D is ambiguous. The sequenced sample was naive CD8+ T cells sorted from blood. This CDR3 is CASSEWRNTEAFF. The CDR3 DNA reads TGTGCCAGCAGTGAATGGAGGAACACTGAAGCTTTCTTT.